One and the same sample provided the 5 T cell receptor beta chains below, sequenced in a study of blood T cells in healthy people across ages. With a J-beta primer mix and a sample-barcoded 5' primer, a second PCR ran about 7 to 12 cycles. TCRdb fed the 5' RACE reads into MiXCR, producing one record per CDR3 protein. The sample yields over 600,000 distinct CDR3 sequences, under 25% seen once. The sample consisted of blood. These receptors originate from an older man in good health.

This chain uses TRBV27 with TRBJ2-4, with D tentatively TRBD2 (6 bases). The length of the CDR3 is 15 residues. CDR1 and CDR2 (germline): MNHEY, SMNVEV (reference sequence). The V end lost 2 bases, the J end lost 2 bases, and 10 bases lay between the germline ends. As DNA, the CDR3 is TGTGCCAGCAGTTTAGGAGGGGAGCCCAAAAACATTCAGTACTTC. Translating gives CASSLGGEPKNIQYF.

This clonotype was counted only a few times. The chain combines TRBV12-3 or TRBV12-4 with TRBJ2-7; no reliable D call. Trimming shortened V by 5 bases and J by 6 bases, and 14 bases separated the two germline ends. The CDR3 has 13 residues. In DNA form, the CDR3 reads TGTGCCAGCAGTCGGTCCGTCCTGGGCGAGCAGTACTTC. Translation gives CASSRSVLGEQYF.

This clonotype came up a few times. The CDR3 nucleotides are TGCAGTGCTACGCGTGGAGGCGGGGCAATGAACACTGAAGCTTTCTTT. This codes for CSATRGGGAMNTEAFF. The gene calls are TRBV20-1 and TRBJ1-1; a weak D match, TRBD1 (5 bases). Per germline, CDR1 DFQATT and CDR2 SNEGSKA (reference sequence). This CDR3 spans 16 amino acids. Trimming stripped 4 bases from V and 0 bases from J, with 18 bases between.

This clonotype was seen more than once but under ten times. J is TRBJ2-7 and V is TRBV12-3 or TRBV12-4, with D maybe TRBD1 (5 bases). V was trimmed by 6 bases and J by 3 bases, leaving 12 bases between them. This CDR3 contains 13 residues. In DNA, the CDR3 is TGTGCCAGCAGGGACACCACTAACTACGAGCAGTACTTC. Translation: CASRDTTNYEQYF.

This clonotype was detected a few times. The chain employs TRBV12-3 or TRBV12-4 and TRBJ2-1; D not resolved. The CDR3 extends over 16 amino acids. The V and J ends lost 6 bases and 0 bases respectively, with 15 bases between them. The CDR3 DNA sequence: TGTGCCAGCAGCGCTGGACGCATGAGCTCCTACAATGAGCAGTTCTTC. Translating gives CASSAGRMSSYNEQFF.